Reported below is one T cell receptor beta chain. These data come from a study of control samples from healthy donors and cancer patients. Trimming shortened V by 0 bases and J by 5 bases, and 13 bases separated the two germline ends. The length of the CDR3 is 15 residues. CDR1 LGHDT and CDR2 YNNKEL come from the germline V gene (reference sequence). The data were produced by immunoSEQ multiplex PCR, yet TCRdb's version contains in-frame clones alone and is incomplete. The data hold approximately 120,000 clones, with over 80% observed a single time. The material sequenced was PBMCs. The TCR originated in a man aged 80 or over with head and neck cancer. The chain combines TRBV3-1 (or the pseudogene TRBV3-2) with TRBJ2-5; D gene uncertain. The CDR3 here is CASSQENQSWETQYF. CDR3 sequence (DNA): TGTGCCAGCAGCCAAGAGAATCAGTCCTGGGAGACCCAGTACTTC.